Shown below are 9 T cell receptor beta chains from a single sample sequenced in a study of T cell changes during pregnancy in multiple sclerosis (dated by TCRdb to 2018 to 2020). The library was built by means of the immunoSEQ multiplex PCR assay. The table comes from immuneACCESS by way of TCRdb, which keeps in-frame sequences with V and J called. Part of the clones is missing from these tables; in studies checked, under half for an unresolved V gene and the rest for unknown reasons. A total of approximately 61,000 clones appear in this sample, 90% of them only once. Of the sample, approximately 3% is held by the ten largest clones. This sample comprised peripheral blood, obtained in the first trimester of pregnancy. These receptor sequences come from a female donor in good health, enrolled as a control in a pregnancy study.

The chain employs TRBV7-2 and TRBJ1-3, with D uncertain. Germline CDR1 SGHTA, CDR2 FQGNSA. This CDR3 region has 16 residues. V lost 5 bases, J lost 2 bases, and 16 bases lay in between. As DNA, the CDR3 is TGTGCCAGCAGCGACGGCCTCTATAGCCCTGGAAACACCATATATTTT. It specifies CASSDGLYSPGNTIYF. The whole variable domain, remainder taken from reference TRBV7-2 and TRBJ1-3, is GAGVSQSPSNKVTEKGKDVELRCDPISGHTALYWYRQSLGQGLEFLIYFQGNSAPDKSGLPSDRFSAERTGGSVSTLTIQRTQQEDSAVYLCASSDGLYSPGNTIYFGEGSWLTVV.

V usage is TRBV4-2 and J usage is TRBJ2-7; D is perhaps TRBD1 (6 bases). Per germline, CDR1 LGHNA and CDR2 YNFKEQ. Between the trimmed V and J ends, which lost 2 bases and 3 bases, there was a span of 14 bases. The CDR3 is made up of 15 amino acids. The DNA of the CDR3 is TGTGCCAGCAGCCAATCTTCGGCACAGGGCTACGAGCAGTACTTC. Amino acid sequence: CASSQSSAQGYEQYF.

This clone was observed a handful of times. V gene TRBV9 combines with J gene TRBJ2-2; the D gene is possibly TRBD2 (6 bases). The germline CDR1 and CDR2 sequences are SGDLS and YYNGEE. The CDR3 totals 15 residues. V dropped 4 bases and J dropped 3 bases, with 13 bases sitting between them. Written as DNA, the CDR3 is TGTGCCAGCAGCCCCCATAGCGGAGACACCGGGGAGCTGTTTTTT. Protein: CASSPHSGDTGELFF.

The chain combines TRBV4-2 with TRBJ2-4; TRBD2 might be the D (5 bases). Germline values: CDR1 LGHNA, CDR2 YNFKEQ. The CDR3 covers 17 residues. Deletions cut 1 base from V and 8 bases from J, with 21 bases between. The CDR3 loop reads CASSQGVGTTLGDIQYF. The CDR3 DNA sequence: TGTGCCAGCAGCCAAGGGGTTGGTACCACGCTCGGGGACATTCAGTACTTC.

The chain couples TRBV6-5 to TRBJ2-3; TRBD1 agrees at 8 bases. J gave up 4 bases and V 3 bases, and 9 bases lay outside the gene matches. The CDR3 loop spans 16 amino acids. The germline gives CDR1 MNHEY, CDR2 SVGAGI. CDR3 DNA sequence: TGTGCCAGCAGTTATCAGGCGACAGGGGTATCAGATACGCAGTATTTT. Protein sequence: CASSYQATGVSDTQYF.

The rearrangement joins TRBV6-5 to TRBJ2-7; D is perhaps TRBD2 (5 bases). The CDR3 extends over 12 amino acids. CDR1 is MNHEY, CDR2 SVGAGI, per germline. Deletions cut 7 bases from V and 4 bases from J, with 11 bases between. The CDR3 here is CASTGEWYEQYF. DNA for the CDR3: TGTGCCAGCACCGGGGAGTGGTACGAGCAGTACTTC.

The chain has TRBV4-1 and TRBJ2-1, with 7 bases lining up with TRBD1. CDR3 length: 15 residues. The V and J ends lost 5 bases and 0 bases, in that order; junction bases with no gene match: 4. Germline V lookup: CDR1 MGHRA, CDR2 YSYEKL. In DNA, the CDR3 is TGCGCCAGCAGCATGGACAGGTCCTCCTACAATGAGCAGTTCTTC. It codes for CASSMDRSSYNEQFF.

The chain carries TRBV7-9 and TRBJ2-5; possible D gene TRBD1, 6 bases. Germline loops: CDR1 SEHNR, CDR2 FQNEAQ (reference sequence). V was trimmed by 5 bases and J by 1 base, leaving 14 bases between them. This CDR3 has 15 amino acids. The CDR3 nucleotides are TGTGCCAGCAGCCCGACACCCAGGGGCCAAGAGACCCAGTACTTC. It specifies CASSPTPRGQETQYF.

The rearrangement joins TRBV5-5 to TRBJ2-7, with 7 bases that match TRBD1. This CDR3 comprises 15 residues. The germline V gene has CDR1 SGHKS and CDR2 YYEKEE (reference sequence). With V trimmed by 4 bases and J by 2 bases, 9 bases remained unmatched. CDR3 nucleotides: TGTGCCAGCAGCCCCACGACAGGGATCGCCTACGAGCAGTACTTC. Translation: CASSPTTGIAYEQYF.